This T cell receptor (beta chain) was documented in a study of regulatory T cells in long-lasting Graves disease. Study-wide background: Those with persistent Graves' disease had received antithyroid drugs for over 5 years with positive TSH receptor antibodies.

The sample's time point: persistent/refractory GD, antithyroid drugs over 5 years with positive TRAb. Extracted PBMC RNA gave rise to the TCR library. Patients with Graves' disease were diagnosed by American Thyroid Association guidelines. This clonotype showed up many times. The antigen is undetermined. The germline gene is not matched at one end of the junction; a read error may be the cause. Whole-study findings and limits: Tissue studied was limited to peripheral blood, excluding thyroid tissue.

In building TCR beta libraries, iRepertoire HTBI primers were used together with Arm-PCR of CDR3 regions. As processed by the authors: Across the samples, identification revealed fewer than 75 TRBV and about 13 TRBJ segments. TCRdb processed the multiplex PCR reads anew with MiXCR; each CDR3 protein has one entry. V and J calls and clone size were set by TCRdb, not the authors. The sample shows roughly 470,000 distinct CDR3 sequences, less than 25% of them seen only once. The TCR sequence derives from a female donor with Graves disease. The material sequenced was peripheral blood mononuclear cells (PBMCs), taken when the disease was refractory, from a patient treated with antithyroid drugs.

The CDR3 loop is CASSQGGNQPQHF. The CDR3 DNA reads as TGTGCCAGCAGCCAGGGGGGTAATCAGCCCCAGCATTTT. This chain uses TRBV4-1 with TRBJ1-5; 7 positions match TRBD1. Germline loops: CDR1 MGHRA, CDR2 YSYEKL. The CDR3 extends over 13 amino acids.